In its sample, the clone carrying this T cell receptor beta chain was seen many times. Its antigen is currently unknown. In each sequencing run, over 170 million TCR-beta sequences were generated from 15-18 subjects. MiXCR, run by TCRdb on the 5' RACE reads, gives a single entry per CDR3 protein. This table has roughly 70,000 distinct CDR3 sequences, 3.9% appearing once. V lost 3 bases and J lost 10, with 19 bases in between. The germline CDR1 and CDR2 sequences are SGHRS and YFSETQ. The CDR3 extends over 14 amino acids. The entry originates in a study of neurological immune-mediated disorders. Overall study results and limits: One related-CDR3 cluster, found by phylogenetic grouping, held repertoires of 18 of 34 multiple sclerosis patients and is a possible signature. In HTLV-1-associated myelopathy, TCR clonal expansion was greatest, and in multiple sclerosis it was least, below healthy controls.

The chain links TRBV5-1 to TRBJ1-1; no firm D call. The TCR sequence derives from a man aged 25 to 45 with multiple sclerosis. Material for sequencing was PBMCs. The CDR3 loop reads CASSSGHGLAAAFF. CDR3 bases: TGCGCCAGCAGCTCGGGCCACGGCCTAGCAGCAGCTTTCTTT.